The 27 T cell receptor beta chains given below trace back to one sample, sequenced in a study of T cell clonality in common variable immunodeficiency. Clones were sequenced by immunoSEQ multiplex PCR, and TCRdb holds only the in-frame ones, with some missing. The data show about 60,000 clones, with none appearing a single time. Specimen: peripheral blood mononuclear cells. These receptors all stem from a person between 18 and 75 years old in good health.

In its sample, this clone was seen many times. Sequencing ends 3 residues short of the CDR3 end; the germline J gene provides the rest. The chain employs TRBV5-1 and TRBJ2-1, with 12 positions matching TRBD2. After removal of 2 bases from V and 6 bases from J, the junction contained 6 bases not matched to a gene. The germline V gene has CDR1 SGHRS and CDR2 YFSETQ. The CDR3 extends over 16 amino acids. The CDR3 bases that were read are TGCGCCAGCAGCTTCACTAGCGGGAGGATCTCCAATGAG. Residues: CASSFTSGRISNE. The full CDR3 protein is CASSFTSGRISNEQFF. The full variable domain, rest sourced from reference TRBV5-1 and TRBJ2-1, is KAGVTQTPRYLIKTRGQQVTLSCSPISGHRSVSWYQQTPGQGLQFLFEYFSETQRNKGNFPGRFSGRQFSNSRSEMNVSTLELGDSALYLCASSFTSGRISNEQFFGPGTRLTVL.

This clone was observed many times. With the read ending 3 residues before the CDR3 end, the germline J gene is used to fill in that end. This chain joins TRBV24-1 and TRBJ2-3; 11 bases are a match to TRBD1. The germline gives CDR1 KGHDR, CDR2 SFDVKD. The CDR3 sequence is 15 residues long. V dropped 6 bases and J dropped 2; count of bases not matched to a gene: 3. This chain's CDR3 is CATSRTGGLTDTQYF. CDR3 DNA (partial): TGTGCCACCAGTAGGACAGGGGGCCTCACAGATACG.

This clone showed up many times. The read gets to within 3 residues of the CDR3 end, and the germline J gene fills in the rest. The chain combines TRBV13 with TRBJ1-1; perhaps TRBD1 as D (6 bases). This CDR3 has 13 amino acids. Germline-derived CDR1 and CDR2 are PRHDT and FYEKMQ (reference sequence). Trimming took 5 bases from V and 5 from J, leaving 12 bases between them. Here the CDR3 reads CASSLRGGTEAFF. CDR3 bases read: TGTGCCAGCAGCCTCAGGGGTGGAACTGAA.

Only a few counts were recorded for this clone. The CDR3 end lies 3 residues beyond the end of the read and is filled in from the germline J gene. The chain is built from TRBV7-2 and TRBJ1-1, with D hard to call. Between the trimmed V and J ends, which lost 2 bases and 1 base, there was a span of 8 bases. Germline V gene lookup returns CDR1 SGHTA and CDR2 FQGNSA. The CDR3 contains 14 residues. CDR3 loop: CASSLSEKNTEAFF. The CDR3 bases that were read are TGTGCCAGCAGCTTATCAGAGAAGAACACTGAA.

Ten or more counts support this clone. The CDR3 sequence: CASSIYSGRAAGELFF. CDR3 DNA, as far as it was read: TGTGCCAGTAGTATATATAGCGGGAGGGCCGCGGGGGAG. V and J are TRBV19 and TRBJ2-2; TRBD2 aligns across 11 bases. The CDR3 goes on 3 residues after the read ends, and that part is filled in from the germline J gene. Germline lookup yields CDR1 LNHDA and CDR2 SQIVND (reference sequence). The J segment lost 8 bases and the V segment lost 2 bases, leaving 7 bases of the junction unmatched. There are 16 residues in the CDR3.

This clone came up many times. The read ends 3 residues before the CDR3 terminus; that terminus is restored from the germline J gene. This rearrangement joins TRBV6-2 or TRBV6-3 to TRBJ2-1; TRBD2 matches 11 bases. V shed 0 bases and J 9 bases; nucleotides not matched to a gene: 10. Germline V gives CDR1 MNHEY, CDR2 SVGEGT. This CDR3 comprises 17 residues. CDR3 amino acids: CASSYSGGGLAGGEQFF. The DNA read from the CDR3 is TGTGCCAGCAGTTACTCTGGGGGTGGGCTAGCGGGAGGTGAG.

This clone was detected ten times or more. The sequenced fragment ends 3 residues before the CDR3 boundary, so the rest is inferred from the germline J gene. This rearrangement joins TRBV5-1 to TRBJ2-5; D is ambiguous. V lost 0 bases, J lost 2 bases, and 5 bases lay in between. The CDR3 has 13 residues. Germline V CDR1 and CDR2: SGHRS, YFSETQ. Incomplete CDR3 DNA: TGCGCCAGCAGCTTGGTCCAGCAAGAGACC. Encoded protein: CASSLVQQET. The complete CDR3 protein is CASSLVQQETQYF.

This clone was picked up many times. The read is 3 residues too short to cover the CDR3 end, so that end is filled in from the germline J gene. The chain links TRBV6-2 or TRBV6-3 to TRBJ2-1; D remains unclear. CDR1 MNHEY and CDR2 SVGEGT come from the germline V gene. CDR3 size: 12 residues. The V end lost 8 bases, the J end lost 3 bases, and 8 bases lay between the germline ends. The sequenced part of the CDR3 DNA is TGTGCCAGCTCTGGCGGCTACAATGAG. The encoded protein is CASSGGYNE. The complete CDR3 reads CASSGGYNEQFF.

This clone was picked up many times. This CDR3 reads CASSEYSGAYNEQFF. Incomplete CDR3 DNA: TGTGCCAGCAGTGAATATAGCGGAGCTTACAATGAG. The chain couples TRBV6-1 to TRBJ2-1; the D gene is possibly TRBD2 (6 bases). The CDR3 end lies 3 residues beyond the end of the read and is filled in from the germline J gene. This CDR3 is built from 15 residues. Trimming stripped 2 bases from V and 4 bases from J, with 12 bases between. Germline lookup yields CDR1 MNHNS and CDR2 SASEGT.

This clone was counted ten times or more. The observed sequence ends 3 residues before the CDR3 terminus, with the missing tail filled in from the germline J gene. The genes are TRBV18 and TRBJ1-2; TRBD1 matches 9 bases. Per the germline V gene, CDR1 is KGHSH and CDR2 is LQKENI. J gave up 6 bases and V 3 bases, and 5 bases lay outside the gene matches. CDR3 size: 14 residues. CDR3 DNA, as far as it was read: TGTGCCAGCTCACCTTCTACAGGGGGCGATGGC. Translating gives CASSPSTGGDG. The full CDR3 protein is CASSPSTGGDGYTF. The full variable domain, its missing parts supplied by reference TRBV18 and TRBJ1-2, is NAGVMQNPRHLVRRRGQEARLRCSPMKGHSHVYWYRQLPEEGLKFMVYLQKENIIDESGMPKERFSAEFPKEGPSILRIQQVVRGDSAAYFCASSPSTGGDGYTFGSGTRLTVV.

This clone occurred many times. The CDR3 is cut off 3 residues early in the read; its end comes from the germline J gene. The chain uses TRBV28 and TRBJ2-7; D may be TRBD1 (6 bases). This CDR3 contains 14 residues. Germline loops: CDR1 MDHEN, CDR2 SYDVKM. V dropped 4 bases and J dropped 5 bases, with 15 bases sitting between them. The sequenced part of the CDR3 DNA is TGTGCCAGCAGTTCCGGGACAACTCGGAACGAG. Its protein is CASSSGTTRNE. The whole CDR3 region reads CASSSGTTRNEQYF.

There are a few counts of this clone. A junction end diverges from the germline sequence, so it may reflect a read error. Coverage ceases 3 residues before the CDR3 finishes, and the germline J gene fills in the end. The chain couples TRBV19 to TRBJ2-2; a possible D gene is TRBD1 (5 bases). Germline CDR1 and CDR2: LNHDA and SQIVND (reference sequence). This CDR3 spans 17 amino acids. CDR3 sequence: CAGRFLNRFANTGELFF. Incomplete CDR3 DNA: TGTGCCGGTAGATTCCTCAACAGGTTCGCGAACACCGGGGAG.

This clone was seen many times. The read gets to within 3 residues of the CDR3 end, and the germline J gene fills in the rest. J is TRBJ2-1 and V is TRBV28; 9 bases fit TRBD2. The CDR3 consists of 17 residues. The J segment lost 4 bases and the V segment lost 4 bases, leaving 11 bases of the junction unmatched. The V gene's germline CDR1 is MDHEN and CDR2 SYDVKM. CDR3 DNA, as far as it was read: TGTGCCAGCAGTTCCCCCACCCTAGCGGGATTTTACAATGAG. Protein sequence: CASSSPTLAGFYNE. In full, the CDR3 is CASSSPTLAGFYNEQFF.

This clone was found many times. The read terminates 3 residues before the CDR3 end, so the remaining end is supplied by the germline J gene. The chain recombines TRBV12-3 or TRBV12-4 with TRBJ2-7, with 7 bases that match TRBD1. This CDR3 comprises 14 residues. V lost 6 bases, J lost 0 bases, and 5 bases stayed unmatched. The CDR3 reads CASRLGGSSYEQYF. CDR3 bases read: TGTGCCAGCAGGCTAGGGGGCAGCTCCTACGAG.

This clone was picked up many times. The CDR3 end lies 3 residues beyond the end of the read and is filled in from the germline J gene. This chain uses TRBV5-1 with TRBJ1-2; 12 nucleotides match TRBD1. Unmatched junction bases numbered 7, after V lost 6 bases and J lost 7 bases. The CDR3 extends over 14 amino acids. CDR1 and CDR2 from the germline V gene are SGHRS and YFSETQ. The CDR3 DNA, read in part, is TGCGCCAGCACCCCTGGGACAGGGGGCGGTGGC. Residues: CASTPGTGGGG. The complete CDR3 reads CASTPGTGGGGYTF.

This clone occurred many times. The read stops 3 residues short of the end of the CDR3; the missing end is completed from the germline J gene. This chain uses TRBV5-4 with TRBJ1-1; weak D call: TRBD1 (5 bases). V gave up 2 bases and J gave up 4 bases, with 9 bases separating them. Per the germline V gene, CDR1 is SGHNT and CDR2 is YYREEE (reference sequence). This CDR3 is built from 13 residues. CDR3 DNA, as far as it was read: TGTGCCAGCAGCTTTCAGGGAGGCACTGAA. This codes for CASSFQGGTE. The entire CDR3 protein is CASSFQGGTEAFF.

There are many counts of this clone. Read coverage stops 3 residues before the CDR3 terminus; the germline J gene supplies the remainder. V and J are TRBV2 and TRBJ2-4; 7 bases match TRBD2. The ends lost 5 bases at V and 0 bases at J; junction bases unmatched: 7. The CDR3 covers 16 residues. Germline V gene data show CDR1 as SNHLY and CDR2 as FYNNEI. The sequenced CDR3 bases are TGTGCCAGCAGTTCGAATTTAGCGGGAGCCAAAAACATT. Its translation is CASSSNLAGAKNI. The entire CDR3 protein is CASSSNLAGAKNIQYF.

This clone has a count of ten or more. The read ends 3 residues early relative to the CDR3; the germline J gene fills the gap. V usage is TRBV20-1 and J usage is TRBJ2-4; tentatively, D is TRBD1 (6 bases). Per the germline V gene, CDR1 is DFQATT and CDR2 is SNEGSKA (reference sequence). V was clipped by 4 bases and J by 6 bases, with 10 bases between them. The CDR3 totals 12 residues. The covered CDR3 bases are TGCAGTGCTATTCGAGGGGGAAACATT. Amino acid sequence: CSAIRGGNI. The complete CDR3 reads CSAIRGGNIQYF.

The table lists this clone with many counts. CDR3 DNA (partial): TGTGCCTGGAGACCGGTGGGACTAGCCGGCAATGAG. Translated, it gives CAWRPVGLAGNE. The complete CDR3 protein is CAWRPVGLAGNEQFF. The J gene is TRBJ2-1, the V gene TRBV30; 9 bases agree with TRBD2. The CDR3 is cut off 3 residues early in the read; its end comes from the germline J gene. V shed 3 bases and J 6 bases; nucleotides not matched to a gene: 9. Germline V gene data show CDR1 as GTSNPN and CDR2 as SVGIG (reference sequence). CDR3 length: 15 residues. The full variable domain, its missing parts supplied by reference TRBV30 and TRBJ2-1, is SQTIHQWPATLVQPVGSPLSLECTVEGTSNPNLYWYRQAAGRGLQLLFYSVGIGQISSEVPQNLSASRPQDRQFILSSKKLLLSDSGFYLCAWRPVGLAGNEQFFGPGTRLTVL.

This clone was seen repeatedly, ten times or more. The read falls 3 residues short of the CDR3 end, and the missing part is taken from the germline J gene. V is TRBV4-1 and J is TRBJ1-2; possibly TRBD1 for D (6 bases). Trimming cost V 0 bases and J 4 bases, with 15 bases left between them. Germline V lookup: CDR1 MGHRA, CDR2 YSYEKL. This CDR3 contains 16 residues. The sequenced CDR3 bases are TGCGCCAGCAGCCAAGATCTGGACAGTACGTTCTATGGC. This sequence encodes CASSQDLDSTFYG. The whole CDR3 protein reads CASSQDLDSTFYGYTF.

This clone was recorded many times. Read sequence stops 3 residues before the CDR3 end, and the germline J gene provides the missing end. The V call is TRBV15, the J call TRBJ2-1, with TRBD2 matching 11 bases. This CDR3 region has 17 residues. V trimming: 3 bases; J trimming: 4 bases; junction bases outside the gene matches: 8. The germline CDR1 and CDR2 sequences are LNHNV and YYDKDF (reference sequence). The covered CDR3 bases are TGTGCCACCAGCAGTTCACGGACTAGCGGGTCGTACAATGAG. Protein: CATSSSRTSGSYNE. The entire CDR3 is CATSSSRTSGSYNEQFF. The variable domain in full, completed from reference TRBV15 and TRBJ2-1, reads DAMVIQNPRYQVTQFGKPVTLSCSQTLNHNVMYWYQQKSSQAPKLLFHYYDKDFNNEADTPDNFQSRRPNTSFCFLDIRSPGLGDTAMYLCATSSSRTSGSYNEQFFGPGTRLTVL.

This clone has ten or more counts. The read terminates 3 residues ahead of where the CDR3 ends, so the germline J gene completes it. The rearrangement links TRBV20-1 to TRBJ1-3; 8 nucleotides agree with TRBD1. The CDR3 length is 16 residues. The ends lost 0 bases at V and 1 base at J; junction bases unmatched: 5. In germline, CDR1 is DFQATT, CDR2 SNEGSKA (reference sequence). This chain's CDR3 is CSARDRQGASGNTIYF. The sequenced part of the CDR3 DNA is TGCAGTGCTAGAGATCGCCAGGGGGCATCTGGAAACACC.

There are many counts of this clone. Read sequence stops 3 residues before the CDR3 end, and the germline J gene provides the missing end. The chain couples TRBV20-1 to TRBJ2-1; 8 bases align to TRBD2. Germline V gene data show CDR1 as DFQATT and CDR2 as SNEGSKA (reference sequence). Trimming took 6 bases from V and 6 from J; bases not matched to a gene: 7. The CDR3 length is 13 residues. CDR3 DNA (partial): TGCAGTGCCTCAACTAGCGGCCCCAATGAG. Residues: CSASTSGPNE. The whole CDR3 protein reads CSASTSGPNEQFF.

In this sample, this clone turned up many times. Read sequence stops 3 residues before the CDR3 end, and the germline J gene provides the missing end. The V and J genes are TRBV19 and TRBJ2-1, with D possibly TRBD1 on 6 matching bases. Trimming removed 6 bases at V and 0 bases at J, with 6 bases between. The CDR3 is made up of 13 amino acids. Germline CDR1 and CDR2: LNHDA and SQIVND (reference sequence). The DNA read from the CDR3 is TGTGCCAGTAGGACAGGCTCCTACAATGAG. Protein: CASRTGSYNE. Given in full, the CDR3 is CASRTGSYNEQFF.

In this sample, this clone turned up many times. Read data end 3 residues before the CDR3 end; the end is taken from the germline J gene. This chain connects TRBV6-2 or TRBV6-3 to TRBJ2-3, with D possibly being TRBD2 (6 bases). CDR3 length: 14 residues. Between the trimmed V and J ends, which lost 4 bases and 7 bases, there was a span of 15 bases. Germline V gene lookup returns CDR1 MNHEY and CDR2 SVGEGT. The sequenced part of the CDR3 DNA is TGTGCCAGCAGTTTCCGGCTAGCGAGGAATACG. Translating gives CASSFRLARNT. The CDR3 reads in full as CASSFRLARNTQYF.

In this sample, this clone turned up many times. The CDR3 end lies 3 residues beyond the end of the read and is filled in from the germline J gene. The chain recombines TRBV7-3 with TRBJ2-1; D remains unclear. The CDR3 is 14 amino acids. The germline CDR1 and CDR2 sequences are SGHTA and FQGTGA. V was cut by 5 bases and J by 2 bases, with 10 bases left in between. The CDR3: CASSPGFAYNEQFF. The DNA read from the CDR3 is TGTGCCAGCAGCCCGGGTTTCGCCTACAATGAG.

In its sample, this clone was seen many times. Sequencing ends 3 residues short of the CDR3 end; the germline J gene provides the rest. The V gene is TRBV27, the J gene TRBJ2-3; 10 nucleotides line up with TRBD2. Losses at the gene ends were 3 bases for V and 2 bases for J; bases not matched to a gene: 2. The CDR3 sequence is 15 residues long. The germline CDR1 and CDR2 sequences are MNHEY and SMNVEV (reference sequence). The CDR3 here is CASSFTSGNTDTQYF. Incomplete CDR3 DNA: TGTGCCAGCAGTTTTACTAGCGGGAACACAGATACG.